One T cell receptor beta chain is described in this entry. Its antigen is not identified. These data belong to a study of OX40 agonist ivuxolimab in advanced cancers. Whole-study context: Among those treated, three patients had partial responses, one with hepatocellular carcinoma and two with cutaneous melanoma.

The study's findings and limits: CD4+ and CD8+ blood T cells expanded clonally by week 6 at 0.1 to 3.0 mg/kg.

Sequencing was performed with immunoSEQ multiplex PCR; in TCRdb, only in-frame clones are kept and a portion is missing. The profile shows more than 45,000 clones, roughly 80% of them singletons. Sequencing used CD4+ or CD8+ T cells sorted from blood, obtained in a trial of the OX40 agonist ivuxolimab. The sequence came from an adult with an advanced solid tumor such as melanoma, head and neck, liver or kidney cancer.

As DNA, the CDR3 is TGCGCCAGCAGATTTCAATGGCCCGCTAGGGCCGCCCGGGGCTACACCTTC. This encodes CASRFQWPARAARGYTF. The V call is TRBV5-1, the J call TRBJ1-2; D remains unclear. Germline V CDR1 and CDR2: SGHRS, YFSETQ. The CDR3 contains 17 residues. Between the trimmed V and J ends, which lost 5 bases and 8 bases, there was a span of 28 bases.